This T cell receptor (beta chain) was sequenced for a study of T-cell memory formation after mild COVID-19. General study results and limits: The CD4+ clones that contracted clustered mainly within CM and EM, and the CD8+ clones concentrated in EMRA.

J was trimmed by 0 bases and V by 6 bases; bases with no gene match: 7. The germline CDR1 and CDR2 sequences are DFQATT and SNEGSKA (reference sequence). The CDR3 loop spans 14 amino acids. TCR alpha and TCR beta cDNA libraries with sample barcodes and UMIs came from 5'RACE using constant-segment primers. TCRdb re-analysed the 5' RACE reads in MiXCR, keeping a single row per CDR3 protein. The sample lists 150,000 or so distinct CDR3 sequences; 11% were seen once. Comments on this clonotype: The target antigen is unknown.

The sequence came from a man aged 18 to 29 who had mild COVID-19 (a few samples of this study predate the infection). Cell type and time point are not known. The genes are TRBV20-1 and TRBJ2-7, with 8 bases identical to TRBD1. The sample consisted of PBMCs or a T cell subset sorted from them (not recorded which). The CDR3 sequence: CSAPRGRDSYEQYV. The CDR3 DNA reads TGCAGTGCCCCCAGGGGGCGCGACTCCTACGAGCAGTACGTC.